The next 13 T cell receptor beta chains were all read from a single sample in a study of PD-L1 blockade in urothelial cancer. Indicated time point: pretreatment peripheral blood. Sequencing was performed with immunoSEQ multiplex PCR; in TCRdb, only in-frame clones are kept and a portion is missing. Among some 57,000 clones listed, around 84% were seen once. The specimen comprised PBMCs, sampled around atezolizumab (anti-PD-L1) treatment. Receptors were obtained from a man aged 50-60 years with urothelial cancer.

The chain links TRBV19 to TRBJ2-7; possibly TRBD1 for D (5 bases). CDR3 size: 14 residues. In germline, CDR1 is LNHDA, CDR2 SQIVND (reference sequence). The V gene lost 2 bases and the J gene lost 5 bases, with 13 bases spanning the gap. The CDR3 is CASSIFQGADEQYF. The CDR3 nucleotides read TGTGCCAGTAGTATATTCCAGGGTGCGGACGAGCAGTACTTC.

The rearrangement uses TRBV27 and TRBJ2-7, with D perhaps TRBD1 (6 bases). Trimming cost V 9 bases and J 3 bases, with 21 bases left between them. The V gene's germline CDR1 is MNHEY and CDR2 SMNVEV (reference sequence). The CDR3 sequence is 15 residues long. CDR3 protein: CASWPRLRDNYEQYF. CDR3 coding DNA: TGTGCCAGTTGGCCGAGACTTCGGGACAACTACGAGCAGTACTTC.

This clone was recorded only once. The chain employs TRBV27 and TRBJ2-3; TRBD2 aligns across 14 bases. The germline V gene encodes CDR1 MNHEY and CDR2 SMNVEV (reference sequence). V dropped 3 bases and J dropped 1; count of bases not matched to a gene: 3. This CDR3 is built from 17 residues. The CDR3 reads CASSLTSGRVRTDTQYF. The CDR3 DNA reads as TGTGCCAGCAGTTTGACTAGCGGGAGGGTTCGCACAGATACGCAGTATTTT.

The chain combines TRBV6-1 with TRBJ1-5; D is possibly TRBD1 (5 bases). CDR3 length: 14 residues. V was trimmed by 9 bases and J by 9 bases, leaving 21 bases between them. CDR1 and CDR2 (germline): MNHNS, SASEGT. The CDR3 DNA reads TGTGCCAGTAACAGGCTGCCGGATTCTTTGCCCCAGCATTTT. Protein sequence: CASNRLPDSLPQHF.

This sequence joins TRBV7-2 and TRBJ2-2, with a possible D match to TRBD1 (6 bases). Trimming left V 1 base short and J 4 bases short, with 16 bases between. Germline CDR1 and CDR2: SGHTA and FQGNSA. This CDR3 is 17 amino acids long. CDR3 bases: TGTGCCAGCAGCTTAGGGGTTTCGACAGGAATCACCGGGGAGCTGTTTTTT. Translating gives CASSLGVSTGITGELFF.

The genes are TRBV13 and TRBJ2-6, with 8 bases lining up with TRBD1. The CDR3 is 19 residues long. Germline-derived CDR1 and CDR2 are PRHDT and FYEKMQ (reference sequence). The V gene end was trimmed by 3 bases and the J gene end by 0 bases; junction bases not matched to a gene: 10. CDR3 DNA sequence: TGTGCCAGCAGCTTGACGGCAGGGGGCGGCCGCTCTGGGGCCAACGTCCTGACTTTC. Encoded protein: CASSLTAGGGRSGANVLTF.

This chain connects TRBV7-2 to TRBJ2-5; 8 bases line up with TRBD2. Per the germline V gene, CDR1 is SGHTA and CDR2 is FQGNSA. The CDR3 spans 15 residues. V shed 0 bases, J shed 4 bases, and the junction held 4 bases outside the gene matches. Here the CDR3 reads CASSLAAGGRETQYF. The CDR3 DNA sequence: TGTGCCAGCAGCTTAGCGGCGGGAGGTAGAGAGACCCAGTACTTC.

The chain employs TRBV7-9 and TRBJ1-2, with D maybe TRBD1 (5 bases). This CDR3 region has 13 residues. The germline V gene has CDR1 SEHNR and CDR2 FQNEAQ (reference sequence). The ends were cut back, 2 bases at V and 3 bases at J, with 7 bases in the middle. The CDR3 DNA follows: TGTGCCAGCAGCTTAAGGGGCGACTATGGCTACACCTTC. Its translation: CASSLRGDYGYTF.

The rearrangement links TRBV19 to TRBJ1-5; a possible D gene is TRBD1 (6 bases). Germline V CDR1 and CDR2: LNHDA, SQIVND (reference sequence). The V end was cut by 1 base, the J end by 15 bases, with 16 bases between. The CDR3 totals 13 residues. The CDR3 sequence: CASSIVGQHLVHF. CDR3 DNA: TGTGCCAGTAGTATAGTAGGACAGCACCTCGTGCATTTT.

This chain connects TRBV19 to TRBJ2-7; 12 bases fit TRBD2. CDR3 length: 17 residues. The trim removed 7 bases at V and 3 bases at J, leaving 13 bases unmatched. The germline gives CDR1 LNHDA, CDR2 SQIVND (reference sequence). DNA for the CDR3: TGTGCCAGTACCCCAGGGGGACTAGCGGGTGCAGTCTACGAGCAGTACTTC. It is translated as CASTPGGLAGAVYEQYF. The whole variable domain, remainder taken from reference TRBV19 and TRBJ2-7, is DGGITQSPKYLFRKEGQNVTLSCEQNLNHDAMYWYRQDPGQGLRLIYYSQIVNDFQKGDIAEGYSVSREKKESFPLTVTSAQKNPTAFYLCASTPGGLAGAVYEQYFGPGTRLTVT.

The chain carries TRBV6-5 and TRBJ1-4, with TRBD1 matching 7 bases. Per the germline V gene, CDR1 is MNHEY and CDR2 is SVGAGI. J lost 4 bases, V lost 5 bases, and 4 bases had no gene match. The CDR3 runs 14 residues. CDR3 sequence: CASSPRDSNEKLFF. CDR3 in DNA: TGTGCCAGCAGTCCTCGGGACAGTAATGAAAAACTGTTTTTT.

This clone was found once. This rearrangement joins TRBV5-4 to TRBJ2-2; 7 bases fit TRBD2. Germline trimming cut 6 bases from V and 2 bases from J; bases unmatched to any gene: 10. The CDR3 length is 16 residues. Germline CDR1 SGHNT, CDR2 YYREEE (reference sequence). The CDR3 DNA reads TGTGCCAGCACCATTACCGGGACTACCAACACCGGGGAGCTGTTTTTT. It is translated as CASTITGTTNTGELFF.

The gene calls are TRBV15 and TRBJ2-3, with TRBD1 matching over 7 bases. This CDR3 spans 15 amino acids. Germline lookup yields CDR1 LNHNV and CDR2 YYDKDF (reference sequence). The ends lost 5 bases at V and 2 bases at J; junction bases unmatched: 7. The CDR3 is CATSRRDRNTDTQYF. Here the CDR3 DNA reads TGTGCCACCAGCCGCAGGGACAGAAACACAGATACGCAGTATTTT.